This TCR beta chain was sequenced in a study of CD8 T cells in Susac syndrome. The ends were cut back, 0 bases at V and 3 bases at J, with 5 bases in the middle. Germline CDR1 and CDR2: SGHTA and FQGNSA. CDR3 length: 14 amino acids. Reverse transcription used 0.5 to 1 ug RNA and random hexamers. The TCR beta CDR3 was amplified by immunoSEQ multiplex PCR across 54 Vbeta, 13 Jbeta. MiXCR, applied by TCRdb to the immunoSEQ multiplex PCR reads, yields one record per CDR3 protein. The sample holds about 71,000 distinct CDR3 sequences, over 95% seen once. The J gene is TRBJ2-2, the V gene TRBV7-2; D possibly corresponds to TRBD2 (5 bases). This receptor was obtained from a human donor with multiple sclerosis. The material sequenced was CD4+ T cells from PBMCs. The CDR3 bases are TGTGCCAGCAGCTTAGCGGGAGACACCGGGGAGCTGTTTTTT. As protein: CASSLAGDTGELFF.